The next 30 T cell receptor beta chains were all read from a single sample in a study of blood T cell repertoires in COVID-19. Profiling relied on immunoSEQ multiplex PCR, and the TCRdb table lists in-frame clones only, not all of them. The sample lists fewer than 200,000 clones, roughly four fifths occurring once. Sequences were obtained from peripheral blood. These receptors all stem from a woman of 80 years or more with acute or convalescent COVID-19.

The DNA of the CDR3 is TGCGCCAGCAGGACTAGCGGGAGTACAGATACGCAGTATTTT. This encodes CASRTSGSTDTQYF. The rearrangement uses TRBV5-1 and TRBJ2-3; 12 bases match TRBD2. Germline-derived CDR1 and CDR2 are SGHRS and YFSETQ. J was trimmed by 3 bases and V by 5 bases; bases with no gene match: 1. The CDR3 contains 14 residues.

This clone was recorded once. This sequence joins TRBV5-4 and TRBJ1-4, with D perhaps matching TRBD1 (6 bases). The CDR3 runs 14 residues. V lost 4 bases, J lost 5 bases, and 12 bases lay in between. Per the germline V gene, CDR1 is SGHNT and CDR2 is YYREEE (reference sequence). The CDR3 is CASSLGRGNEKLFF. CDR3 DNA: TGTGCCAGCAGCCTAGGGAGGGGGAATGAAAAACTGTTTTTT.

V gene TRBV19 combines with J gene TRBJ2-2; no reliable D call. Germline V lookup: CDR1 LNHDA, CDR2 SQIVND (reference sequence). The length of the CDR3 is 15 residues. Trimming left V 11 bases short and J 4 bases short, with 20 bases between. This CDR3 reads CAVRVGSLFTGELFF. The CDR3 nucleotides are TGTGCCGTCAGAGTGGGCAGCCTCTTCACCGGGGAGCTGTTTTTT.

This chain joins TRBV7-2 and TRBJ1-3; D gene ambiguous. This CDR3 comprises 15 residues. V lost 5 bases and J 1 base, leaving 12 bases between the germline ends. CDR1 SGHTA and CDR2 FQGNSA come from the germline V gene. The DNA of the CDR3 is TGTGCCAGCAGCCCCCTCGGGAAATCTGGAAACACCATATATTTT. Translation gives CASSPLGKSGNTIYF.

This clone has more than one count but fewer than ten. This chain uses TRBV29-1 with TRBJ1-4, with D hard to call. Germline assignment: CDR1 SQVTM and CDR2 ANQGSEA. CDR3 size: 11 residues. The germline V and J ends were trimmed by 4 bases and 8 bases, with 8 bases remaining between them. In DNA, the CDR3 is TGCAGCGTTGGTTGGCAGGAAAAACTGTTTTTT. It codes for CSVGWQEKLFF.

The chain carries TRBV7-9 and TRBJ1-6; 7 bases match TRBD1. J gave up 10 bases and V 1 base, and 7 bases lay outside the gene matches. This CDR3 is 15 amino acids long. From germline, CDR1 is SEHNR and CDR2 FQNEAQ (reference sequence). The CDR3 coding sequence is TGTGCCAGCAGCTTAGGGACAGGTTTGGGATCACCCCTCCACTTT. This gives the protein CASSLGTGLGSPLHF.

The chain links TRBV9 to TRBJ1-3, with D possibly matching TRBD1 (5 bases). Germline loops: CDR1 SGDLS, CDR2 YYNGEE. CDR3 length equals 15 residues. Trimming took 1 base from V and 0 from J, leaving 8 bases between them. For the CDR3, the DNA is TGTGCCAGCAGCGTAACAGGAGTCTCTGGAAACACCATATATTTT. Its protein is CASSVTGVSGNTIYF.

As to this clone: Mismatch with germline at one junction end may stem from a read error. This chain links TRBV5-4 with TRBJ2-5; 9 nucleotides line up with TRBD2. Germline-derived CDR1 and CDR2 are SGHNT and YYREEE (reference sequence). This CDR3 has 13 residues. The CDR3 protein is CAGRPGLAETQYF. CDR3 DNA sequence: TGTGCCGGCAGACCCGGACTAGCGGAGACCCAGTACTTC.

This clone was recorded a few times. The chain couples TRBV4-2 to TRBJ2-7; D may be TRBD1 (6 bases). V was shortened by 0 bases and J by 1 base, with 10 bases between the two germline ends. Germline values: CDR1 LGHNA, CDR2 YNFKEQ. The CDR3 has 15 residues. The CDR3 protein is CASSQDQGQSYEQYF. CDR3 DNA: TGTGCCAGCAGCCAAGATCAAGGACAGTCCTACGAGCAGTACTTC.

The CDR3: CASSVGQDSDTQYF. The DNA of the CDR3 is TGTGCCAGCAGTGTGGGACAGGACTCAGATACGCAGTATTTT. This chain links TRBV27 with TRBJ2-3; TRBD1 matches 8 bases. J gave up 4 bases and V 5 bases, and 5 bases lay outside the gene matches. The CDR3 extends over 14 amino acids. Germline V gene lookup returns CDR1 MNHEY and CDR2 SMNVEV (reference sequence).

The V and J genes are TRBV2 and TRBJ2-1; D remains unclear. V gave up 2 bases and J gave up 10 bases, with 15 bases separating them. Germline-derived CDR1 and CDR2 are SNHLY and FYNNEI. This CDR3 region has 14 residues. The CDR3 nucleotides are TGTGCCAGCAGTGAAACCGGCTCGTTGCGGGAGCAGTTCTTC. It yields the protein CASSETGSLREQFF.

The chain employs TRBV7-2 and TRBJ1-6; TRBD1 is a possible D gene (5 bases). Germline V gene sequence: CDR1 SGHTA, CDR2 FQGNSA. V lost 1 base and J lost 10, with 20 bases in between. CDR3 length: 17 residues. As DNA, the CDR3 is TGTGCCAGCAGCTTAGTAGGAGGGGCGATGTTAGACTCACCCCTCCACTTT. Its translation is CASSLVGGAMLDSPLHF. Full variable domain (remainder filled in from reference TRBV7-2 and TRBJ1-6): GAGVSQSPSNKVTEKGKDVELRCDPISGHTALYWYRQSLGQGLEFLIYFQGNSAPDKSGLPSDRFSAERTGGSVSTLTIQRTQQEDSAVYLCASSLVGGAMLDSPLHFGNGTRLTVT.

This clone appeared once. The chain uses TRBV18 and TRBJ1-3; no clear D gene. The CDR3 runs 18 residues. Germline V gene sequence: CDR1 KGHSH, CDR2 LQKENI. The germline V and J ends were trimmed by 4 bases and 1 base, with 20 bases remaining between them. The CDR3 DNA reads TGTGCCAGCTCACTGTCCTCTGGACTGGTAGGGTCTGGAAACACCATATATTTT. Protein product: CASSLSSGLVGSGNTIYF.

The gene calls are TRBV7-2 and TRBJ1-2; 8 nucleotides agree with TRBD1. This CDR3 has 17 residues. Germline V lookup: CDR1 SGHTA, CDR2 FQGNSA. V trimming: 1 base; J trimming: 1 base; junction bases outside the gene matches: 8. CDR3 region: CASSLVGQGAFNYGYTF. CDR3 DNA: TGTGCCAGCAGCTTAGTGGGGCAGGGGGCTTTTAACTATGGCTACACCTTC. Variable domain in full (rest from reference TRBV7-2 and TRBJ1-2): GAGVSQSPSNKVTEKGKDVELRCDPISGHTALYWYRQSLGQGLEFLIYFQGNSAPDKSGLPSDRFSAERTGGSVSTLTIQRTQQEDSAVYLCASSLVGQGAFNYGYTFGSGTRLTVV.

The chain couples TRBV6-5 to TRBJ1-4; tentative D call: TRBD1 (5 bases). The CDR3 has 16 residues. V lost 2 bases and J lost 8, with 18 bases in between. Germline CDR1 and CDR2: MNHEY and SVGAGI. The CDR3 reads CASSYRGSVQGEKLFF. The CDR3 DNA follows: TGTGCCAGCAGTTACAGGGGATCAGTCCAAGGAGAAAAACTGTTTTTT.

This chain uses TRBV7-6 with TRBJ1-3, with D maybe TRBD1 (6 bases). V was pared by 1 base and J by 0 bases, with 10 bases between. Germline CDR1 reads SGHVS; CDR2 reads FNYEAQ. This CDR3 is 16 amino acids long. The CDR3 DNA is TGTGCCAGCAGCTTAGAAGTCAGGGGCTCTGGAAACACCATATATTTT. It yields the protein CASSLEVRGSGNTIYF.

V gene TRBV12-3 or TRBV12-4 combines with J gene TRBJ1-1; D gene unclear. The CDR3 spans 13 residues. The V gene lost 6 bases and the J gene lost 10 bases, with 18 bases spanning the gap. The CDR3 protein is CASSLGDLDRAFF. In DNA, the CDR3 is TGTGCCAGCAGCCTGGGAGACCTCGACCGAGCTTTCTTT.

The chain is built from TRBV5-1 and TRBJ2-3, with 11 nucleotides matching TRBD2. The J segment lost 2 bases and the V segment lost 2 bases, leaving 4 bases of the junction unmatched. The CDR3 has 16 amino acids. From germline, CDR1 is SGHRS and CDR2 YFSETQ. CDR3 region: CASSFGTSGFTDTQYF. CDR3 sequence (DNA): TGCGCCAGCAGCTTCGGGACTAGCGGTTTCACAGATACGCAGTATTTT.

A few counts support this clone. This rearrangement joins TRBV27 to TRBJ2-3; no firm D call. The CDR3 runs 14 residues. The V and J ends lost 0 bases and 3 bases respectively, with 7 bases between them. The germline gives CDR1 MNHEY, CDR2 SMNVEV (reference sequence). CDR3 sequence (DNA): TGTGCCAGCAGTTTATCGGCCGGGACAGATACGCAGTATTTT. Its protein is CASSLSAGTDTQYF.

Written as DNA, the CDR3 is TGTGCCACCAGTGTCGGGTCTAGCGGCACAGATACGCAGTATTTT. This encodes CATSVGSSGTDTQYF. This chain connects TRBV24-1 to TRBJ2-3, with D maybe TRBD2 (6 bases). The germline gives CDR1 KGHDR, CDR2 SFDVKD. This CDR3 region has 15 residues. Between the trimmed V and J ends, which lost 5 bases and 1 base, there was a span of 12 bases.

The chain has TRBV11-2 and TRBJ2-2; D remains unclear. Germline V lookup: CDR1 SGHAT, CDR2 FQNNGV. There are 12 residues in the CDR3. Deletions cut 2 bases from V and 7 bases from J, with 5 bases between. For the CDR3, the DNA is TGTGCCAGCAGCTTACCGTTCGGGGAGCTGTTTTTT. Encoded protein: CASSLPFGELFF.

The J gene is TRBJ1-1, the V gene TRBV10-3, with TRBD1 matching over 10 bases. Germline CDR1 and CDR2: ENHRY and SYGVKD. V gave up 4 bases and J gave up 3 bases; unmatched junction bases: 5. There are 15 residues in the CDR3. CDR3 nucleotides: TGTGCCATCAGTGCCCGACAGGGGGCGGACACTGAAGCTTTCTTT. Translation: CAISARQGADTEAFF.

This clone showed up just a few times. The CDR3 coding sequence is TGTGCCAGCAGCTTACAGGGATCAAGGTCTGGAAACACCATATATTTT. Protein product: CASSLQGSRSGNTIYF. The chain combines TRBV5-4 with TRBJ1-3, with a tentative D call TRBD1 (6 bases). The CDR3 covers 16 residues. V lost 2 bases and J lost 1, with 13 bases in between. Germline V CDR1 and CDR2: SGHNT, YYREEE (reference sequence).

V gene TRBV7-2 combines with J gene TRBJ2-7; 11 bases align to TRBD2. Germline V gene sequence: CDR1 SGHTA, CDR2 FQGNSA. Trimming at V came to 5 bases and at J to 4 bases, leaving 10 bases not matched to a gene. CDR3 length: 16 residues. DNA of the CDR3: TGTGCCAGCAGCACCCGGCCCGGGACTAGCGGATACGAGCAGTACTTC. Amino acids: CASSTRPGTSGYEQYF.

The V gene is TRBV5-4, the J gene TRBJ2-2, with TRBD2 identical over 14 bases. The germline V gene encodes CDR1 SGHNT and CDR2 YYREEE (reference sequence). V shed 2 bases and J 5 bases; nucleotides not matched to a gene: 11. The CDR3 consists of 19 residues. Here the CDR3 reads CASSFRLAGGPLGTGELFF. CDR3 DNA sequence: TGTGCCAGCAGCTTTCGACTAGCGGGAGGGCCTCTTGGAACCGGGGAGCTGTTTTTT.

The chain combines TRBV3-1 (or the pseudogene TRBV3-2) with TRBJ1-2, with D unresolved. The V and J ends lost 2 bases and 3 bases respectively, with 10 bases between them. The CDR3 consists of 14 residues. Germline V gene data show CDR1 as LGHDT and CDR2 as YNNKEL (reference sequence). The CDR3: CASSQRHAYYGYTF. As DNA, the CDR3 is TGTGCCAGCAGCCAACGACACGCCTACTATGGCTACACCTTC.

The CDR3 sequence is CASSLGGGISPLHF. The CDR3 nucleotides are TGTGCCAGCAGCTTGGGGGGGGGTATCTCACCCCTCCACTTT. The chain recombines TRBV5-6 with TRBJ1-6, with D maybe TRBD1 (5 bases). The CDR3 totals 14 residues. The germline CDR1 and CDR2 sequences are SGHDT and YYEEEE. Between the trimmed V and J ends, which lost 0 bases and 10 bases, there was a span of 11 bases.

This clone was counted a few times. The rearrangement uses TRBV7-9 and TRBJ1-1; no firm D call. Between the trimmed V and J ends, which lost 4 bases and 4 bases, there was a span of 4 bases. Germline V gene lookup returns CDR1 SEHNR and CDR2 FQNEAQ (reference sequence). The CDR3 length is 11 residues. The CDR3 coding sequence is TGTGCCAGCAGCTCTTTCACTGAAGCTTTCTTT. Residues: CASSSFTEAFF. Based on the CDR3 plus reference TRBV7-9 and TRBJ1-1, the full variable domain is DTGVSQNPRHKITKRGQNVTFRCDPISEHNRLYWYRQTLGQGPEFLTYFQNEAQLEKSRLLSDRFSAERPKGSFSTLEIQRTEQGDSAMYLCASSSFTEAFFGQGTRLTVV.

V usage is TRBV4-1 and J usage is TRBJ1-1, with D possibly matching TRBD1 (6 bases). The CDR3 totals 17 residues. The V gene's germline CDR1 is MGHRA and CDR2 YSYEKL. V shed 3 bases and J shed 4 bases, with 21 bases lying between them. CDR3 sequence reads: CASSHLQGRGTSTEAFF. DNA of the CDR3: TGCGCCAGCAGCCACCTACAGGGAAGGGGGACGAGCACTGAAGCTTTCTTT.

The chain is built from TRBV9 and TRBJ1-2; D not resolved. This CDR3 region has 16 residues. Between the trimmed V and J ends, which lost 0 bases and 2 bases, there was a span of 14 bases. Germline CDR1 reads SGDLS; CDR2 reads YYNGEE. The CDR3 reads CASSVGAGKSNYGYTF. CDR3 bases: TGTGCCAGCAGCGTAGGGGCGGGGAAGTCGAACTATGGCTACACCTTC.